The T cell receptor beta chain described here comes from a study of graft-versus-host responses after intestinal transplantation. Whole-study context: Recipients underwent multivisceral, liver-intestinal, or isolated intestinal transplants. Every transplant recipient was induced with anti-thymocyte globulin, then maintained on tacrolimus and steroids for about three years.

Germline loops: CDR1 SGHVS, CDR2 FNYEAQ. The CDR3 length is 15 residues. Whole-study findings and limits: Association was observed between peak circulating GvH clone levels and early post-transplant HvG declines.

Note on this clone: Its target is not known. The junction and the germline gene differ at one end; a read error may be behind it.

Using immunoSEQ multiplex PCR, the repertoire was profiled, and TCRdb retains in-frame clones only, with some absent. The sample records 93,000 or so clones, 90% to 95% being singletons. J is TRBJ2-1 and V is TRBV7-6, with 12 positions matching TRBD2. The sample here was unstimulated CD8+ T cells sorted from spleen or lymph node cells, taken before intestinal transplant. The sequence came from a human donor who received an intestinal transplant. The CDR3 bases are TGTGCCAGCAGCCCTAGCGGGGGGGCCTACCATGAGCAGTTCTTC. Amino acids: CASSPSGGAYHEQFF.